A single sample is the source of the 10 T cell receptor beta chains below, sequenced in a study of T cell responses to AZD1222 COVID-19 vaccine (dated by TCRdb to about 2021). The library was prepared using the immunoSEQ multiplex PCR assay. As stored in TCRdb, this immuneACCESS dataset retains in-frame rearrangements with V and J assigned. A fraction of the clones does not appear; measured against another copy, unresolved V genes explain less than half of the discrepancy, and the remainder lacks a known reason. The sample contains approximately 74,000 clones, nearly 85% of them found a single time. The biggest ten clones account for 2.9% of the sample. The time point label on this specimen signifies: baseline before first vaccination. The sequencing used peripheral blood, collected on day 0 of AZD1222 vaccination. Every receptor here comes from an adult in good health.

The V call is TRBV19, the J call TRBJ2-7; D call uncertain. V dropped 1 base and J dropped 3 bases, with 10 bases sitting between them. Looked up from germline, CDR1 is LNHDA and CDR2 is SQIVND (reference sequence). The CDR3 has 14 amino acids. CDR3 residues: CASSIGGIGYEQYF. CDR3 nucleotides: TGTGCCAGTAGTATAGGAGGAATCGGCTACGAGCAGTACTTC.

This chain uses TRBV5-1 with TRBJ1-2, with TRBD1 matching 8 bases. Germline V gene lookup returns CDR1 SGHRS and CDR2 YFSETQ. V trimming: 1 base; J trimming: 2 bases; junction bases outside the gene matches: 10. The CDR3 loop spans 17 amino acids. The CDR3 sequence: CASSLRGAGQGNYGYTF. CDR3 coding DNA: TGCGCCAGCAGCTTGAGGGGGGCTGGACAGGGAAACTATGGCTACACCTTC.

The chain links TRBV5-5 to TRBJ1-5; D not resolved. This CDR3 has 17 residues. CDR1 and CDR2 (germline): SGHKS, YYEKEE (reference sequence). Trimming removed 1 base from V and 6 bases from J, with 20 bases in between. The CDR3 bases are TGTGCCAGCAGCTTGTTTGGGTCCTCCGCGGCTCCTCAGCCCCAGCATTTT. As protein: CASSLFGSSAAPQPQHF. Together with reference TRBV5-5 and TRBJ1-5, the CDR3 gives the full variable domain: DAGVTQSPTHLIKTRGQQVTLRCSPISGHKSVSWYQQVLGQGPQFIFQYYEKEERGRGNFPDRFSARQFPNYSSELNVNALLLGDSALYLCASSLFGSSAAPQPQHFGDGTRLSIL.

The V and J genes are TRBV29-1 and TRBJ2-1; TRBD2 aligns across 10 bases. The CDR3 has 15 amino acids. Per germline, CDR1 SQVTM and CDR2 ANQGSEA. J lost 10 bases, V lost 0 bases, and 9 bases had no gene match. Written as DNA, the CDR3 is TGCAGCGTTGAAGATGGGATAGCGGGGGGTCCCGAGCAGTTCTTC. Its protein product is CSVEDGIAGGPEQFF.

This chain connects TRBV5-4 to TRBJ1-1; 7 nucleotides align to TRBD1. The CDR3 has 14 residues. V was pared by 4 bases and J by 1 base, with 4 bases of the junction left unmatched. The germline V gene encodes CDR1 SGHNT and CDR2 YYREEE (reference sequence). The CDR3 reads CASSQGQKNTEAFF. CDR3 nucleotides: TGTGCCAGCAGCCAGGGACAGAAGAACACTGAAGCTTTCTTT.

J is TRBJ1-1 and V is TRBV13; D unclear. There are 12 residues in the CDR3. Germline assignment: CDR1 PRHDT and CDR2 FYEKMQ (reference sequence). Trimming took 3 bases from V and 2 from J, leaving 4 bases between them. This chain's CDR3 is CASSFSNTEAFF. The CDR3, as DNA: TGTGCCAGCAGCTTCAGCAACACTGAAGCTTTCTTT. The full variable domain, its missing parts supplied by reference TRBV13 and TRBJ1-1, is AAGVIQSPRHLIKEKRETATLKCYPIPRHDTVYWYQQGPGQDPQFLISFYEKMQSDKGSIPDRFSAQQFSDYHSELNMSSLELGDSALYFCASSFSNTEAFFGQGTRLTVV.

The CDR3 nucleotides are TGTGCCAGCAGCACTGAGTTGGGTCAAGAGACCCAGTACTTC. Encoded protein: CASSTELGQETQYF. The V call is TRBV7-9, the J call TRBJ2-5; D unclear. Trimming shortened V by 5 bases and J by 2 bases, and 12 bases separated the two germline ends. Germline V gene sequence: CDR1 SEHNR, CDR2 FQNEAQ (reference sequence). The CDR3 consists of 14 residues.

This clone was seen only once. V is TRBV5-1 and J is TRBJ2-7; D is perhaps TRBD1 (6 bases). V was clipped by 3 bases and J by 1 base, with 8 bases between them. Germline-derived CDR1 and CDR2 are SGHRS and YFSETQ. The CDR3 has 13 residues. CDR3 DNA sequence: TGCGCCAGCAGCTCCGGACAGTCCTACGAGCAGTACTTC. Translating gives CASSSGQSYEQYF. Full variable domain (remainder filled in from reference TRBV5-1 and TRBJ2-7): KAGVTQTPRYLIKTRGQQVTLSCSPISGHRSVSWYQQTPGQGLQFLFEYFSETQRNKGNFPGRFSGRQFSNSRSEMNVSTLELGDSALYLCASSSGQSYEQYFGPGTRLTVT.

A single count supports this clone. The chain carries TRBV5-1 and TRBJ2-1, with D possibly TRBD2 on 5 matching bases. This CDR3 region has 14 residues. Per germline, CDR1 SGHRS and CDR2 YFSETQ. Deletions cut 2 bases from V and 5 bases from J, with 11 bases between. CDR3 sequence (DNA): TGCGCCAGCAGCTTTAATAGCGCTGACAATGAGCAGTTCTTC. This encodes CASSFNSADNEQFF.

The chain is built from TRBV5-1 and TRBJ1-6, with 10 bases that match TRBD1. The CDR3 is 14 residues long. V shed 4 bases, J shed 9 bases, and the junction held 4 bases outside the gene matches. Germline assignment: CDR1 SGHRS and CDR2 YFSETQ. CDR3 region: CASSPDRGLSPLHF. The CDR3 DNA sequence: TGCGCCAGCAGCCCCGACAGGGGGCTTTCACCCCTCCACTTT.